Listed here is a single TCR beta chain. It has no known antigen specificity. Possible read error: a much larger clone is one base away. This sample is part of a study of T cells in Graves' hyperthyroidism and ophthalmopathy (dated 2019 in TCRdb). In terms of the full investigation: TCR V-J signatures able to tell the groups apart were searched for in a discovery cohort of 95 or so patients, of whom 43 had Graves' ophthalmopathy and 55 to 65 had stable Graves' hyperthyroidism. Thyroid tissue and blood T-cell repertoires from over 5 Graves' hyperthyroidism patients were also compared in the study. An independent validation cohort of around 19 hyperthyroidism patients and approximately 17 patients who later progressed to ophthalmopathy tested prospective prediction of ophthalmopathy. Following sampling, methimazole starting at 30 mg daily was given to hyperthyroidism patients, and high-dose intravenous methylprednisolone was given to ophthalmopathy patients. The paper describes TCR Vbeta CDR3 sequencing of 120 to 150 peripheral blood samples, made up of about 40 ophthalmopathy patients, around 78 hyperthyroidism patients and 17 progressor patients. For training and testing, the approximately 97 patients in the discovery cohort were randomly divided in a 7:3 ratio. Paper-wide results and their limitations: Blood samples also contained most of the expanded thyroid clonotypes (frequency above 0.001), which suggests that blood repertoires may reflect thyroid immune responses. Sample size was not statistically predetermined, and investigators were not blinded to group allocation. In validation, the model predicted progression to ophthalmopathy a median of 6.5 months before onset, with roughly 70% sensitivity and roughly 73% specificity. A 13 V-J signature model separated ophthalmopathy from stable hyperthyroidism, with 87.88% sensitivity and about 81% specificity in cross-validation and 80%/75% in testing.

The study excluded patients with uncontrolled infections, other autoimmune diseases, pregnancy or lactation. Diagnoses were established on the basis of clinical symptoms, serum thyroxine and TRAb, thyroid ultrasound, and orbital computed tomography. Trizol reagent was used to extract total RNA, and RNA quality was then checked on an Agilent 2100 Bioanalyzer. The TCR beta CDR3 regions were amplified from RNA transcripts. A first-round RT-PCR of the TCR CDR3 used the HTBI primer set with the Qiagen OneStep RT-PCR kit. Libraries were constructed in a second round of multiplex PCR, after which size selection and purification were performed. Sequencing of the libraries was done on an Illumina HiSeq2000 using paired-end 100 bp reads. In the original analysis: SOAPnuke was used to process the raw data, throwing out any read that contained adapters or uncalled bases, had a mean Phred below 15, or lacked an exact constant-primer or identifier match. High-quality paired reads were merged with COPE v1.2.5, and unique nucleotide sequences were defined as clonotypes. MiTCR v1.1 was used to align clonotypes to the IMGT TRBV, TRBD and TRBJ reference segments. Only V-J combinations with frequency above 0.0001, covering 99% to 99.2% of repertoires, were analysed. A TCS score was defined as the ratio of F50 (clonal expansion) to E x V (chaos), with BLOSUM62-based TCRdist applied between CDR3 peptides within each V-J. Welch's t-statistics and random forest reduced 500 to 650 V-J features to roughly 13, which were used in a naive Bayes classifier (R e1071). Thyroid-blood repertoire similarity was quantified with the Morisita-Horn index. TCRdb handled the public reads itself, with Q25 trimming in fastp and clone calling in MiXCR, and kept productive beta chains. Each CDR3 protein appears once, grouped with its most common genes and DNA. TCRdb assigned the V and J calls; the authors' analysis was not used. This sample is represented by around 600,000 distinct CDR3 sequences; 40% to 55% of them were singletons. The ten top clones hold 7% to 7.5% of the sample.

Sequenced sample: peripheral blood or thyroid tissue (not recorded which). This TCR came from an adult man with Graves' disease, either hyperthyroidism or ophthalmopathy (not recorded which).

The CDR3 region reads CASSSQGAFTEASF. The DNA sequence reads TGTGCCAGCAGTTCTCAGGGGGCGTTCACTGAAGCTTCCTTT. The V and J segments used are TRBV2 and TRBJ1-1; TRBD1 agrees with 8 junctional bases. The CDR3 sequence holds 14 residues, the cysteine and phenylalanine included. Here the CDR3 DNA is all that survives: 42 bases in frame from base 1. Taken from the germline V gene, the CDR1 and CDR2 loops are SNHLY and FYNNEI.